The 3 T cell receptor beta chains below were found in one sample sequenced in a study of blood T cell repertoires in COVID-19. The repertoire was sequenced with immunoSEQ multiplex PCR; TCRdb's copy has only in-frame clones and lacks some. The sample has approximately 240,000 clones; 70% to 90% are singletons. Source material: peripheral blood. The origin of the receptors is a woman in her fifties or sixties with active or convalescent COVID-19.

The genes are TRBV18 and TRBJ1-2; D gene ambiguous. This CDR3 comprises 13 residues. Germline loops: CDR1 KGHSH, CDR2 LQKENI. V gave up 1 base and J gave up 2 bases, with 5 bases separating them. For the CDR3, the DNA is TGTGCCAGCTCACCACGGCAGAACTATGGCTACACCTTC. This gives the protein CASSPRQNYGYTF.

The genes are TRBV6-7 and TRBJ1-2, with TRBD1 matching over 7 bases. TRBV6-7 is flagged as an ORF with uncertain function. Germline trimming cut 6 bases from V and 0 bases from J; bases unmatched to any gene: 10. The CDR3 extends over 16 amino acids. DNA of the CDR3: TGTGCCAGCAGAAGTCACCGGGACAGCTCTAACTATGGCTACACCTTC. Translation gives CASRSHRDSSNYGYTF.

The chain has TRBV3-1 (or the pseudogene TRBV3-2) and TRBJ1-4, with D unresolved. Trimming removed 1 base at V and 5 bases at J, with 2 bases between. The CDR3 covers 12 residues. Looked up from germline, CDR1 is LGHDT and CDR2 is YNNKEL (reference sequence). The chain's CDR3 is CASSQVNEKLFF. The CDR3 nucleotides read TGTGCCAGCAGCCAAGTAAATGAAAAACTGTTTTTT.